A selection of T cell receptor beta chains follows, all from one sample in a study of blood T cell repertoires in COVID-19. The data were produced by immunoSEQ multiplex PCR, yet TCRdb's version contains in-frame clones alone and is incomplete. The repertoire holds about 210,000 clones, 81% seen once, with 8% to 9.5% in the top ten. What was sequenced was PBMCs or T cells enriched from blood (not recorded which). The receptors were sampled from a woman aged 50 to 65 with acute COVID-19. The CDR3 runs from the conserved cysteine through the conserved F or W. The D gene is left open where the match is weak. Clone size is given for some rows only: seen once, a few or many times, or a class if the clone is expanded.

clone size: once; J gene: TRBJ2-7; D gene: TRBD1; V gene: TRBV28; CDR3 length: 14; CDR3 DNA: TGTGCCAGCAGACTGACAGGGGGCTCGGTCGAGCAGTACTTC; CDR3 protein: CASRLTGGSVEQYF
clone size: NA; J gene: TRBJ1-6; D gene: TRBD1; V gene: TRBV5-4; CDR3 length: 14; CDR3 DNA: TGTGCCAGCAGCTCGGGACAGGGGACTTCACCCCTCCACTTT; CDR3 protein: CASSSGQGTSPLHF
clone size: NA; J gene: TRBJ2-2; D gene: NA; V gene: TRBV2; CDR3 length: 15; CDR3 DNA: TGTGCCAGCAGTCCCCGGGATCTCTTCACCGGGGAGCTGTTTTTT; CDR3 protein: CASSPRDLFTGELFF
clone size: NA; J gene: TRBJ2-7; D gene: TRBD2; V gene: TRBV11-2; CDR3 length: 14; CDR3 DNA: TGTGCCAGCAGCCCACTAGCGGGGATCTACGAGCAGTACTTC; CDR3 protein: CASSPLAGIYEQYF
clone size: NA; J gene: TRBJ2-6; D gene: TRBD2; V gene: TRBV5-5; CDR3 length: 16; CDR3 DNA: TGTGCCAGCAGCTTGGCCGGGGGGACTGGGGCCAACGTCCTGACTTTC; CDR3 protein: CASSLAGGTGANVLTF
clone size: once; J gene: TRBJ1-5; D gene: NA; V gene: TRBV7-9; CDR3 length: 12; CDR3 DNA: TGTGCCAGCGGAACAGGTTATCAGCCCCAGCATTTT; CDR3 protein: CASGTGYQPQHF
clone size: NA; J gene: TRBJ2-2; D gene: TRBD1; V gene: TRBV19; CDR3 length: 16; CDR3 DNA: TGTGCCAGTAGCCTACGGGACAGGGTCGGCACCGGGGAGCTGTTTTTT; CDR3 protein: CASSLRDRVGTGELFF
clone size: NA; J gene: TRBJ1-2; D gene: TRBD1; V gene: TRBV27; CDR3 length: 16; CDR3 DNA: TGTGCCAGCAGTTTCTTGGTACAGGGGGCGCAGTATGGCTACACCTTC; CDR3 protein: CASSFLVQGAQYGYTF
clone size: NA; J gene: TRBJ2-6; D gene: NA; V gene: TRBV7-2; CDR3 length: 17; CDR3 DNA: TGTGCCAGCAGCAAGATAGGACAGTACTCTGGGGCCAACGTCCTGACTTTC; CDR3 protein: CASSKIGQYSGANVLTF
clone size: NA; J gene: TRBJ2-7; D gene: TRBD1; V gene: TRBV19; CDR3 length: 15; CDR3 DNA: TGTGCCAGTACCACCACCGGGACAGCCTCCTACGAGCAGTACTTC; CDR3 protein: CASTTTGTASYEQYF
clone size: few; J gene: TRBJ2-7; D gene: TRBD2; V gene: TRBV5-1; CDR3 length: 14; CDR3 DNA: TGCGCCAGCAGCGCCGGGACTAGCGGGTACGAGCAGTACTTC; CDR3 protein: CASSAGTSGYEQYF
clone size: NA; J gene: TRBJ1-5; D gene: NA; V gene: TRBV28; CDR3 length: 13; CDR3 DNA: TGTGCCAGCAGTTTCCGGGGGAGTCAGCCCCAGCATTTT; CDR3 protein: CASSFRGSQPQHF
clone size: NA; J gene: TRBJ2-5; D gene: TRBD1; V gene: TRBV11-2; CDR3 length: 15; CDR3 DNA: TGTGCCAGCAGAAAAGGGACAGGGCTACAAGAGACCCAGTACTTC; CDR3 protein: CASRKGTGLQETQYF
clone size: few; J gene: TRBJ1-4; D gene: NA; V gene: TRBV19; CDR3 length: 14; CDR3 DNA: TGTGCCAGTAGTATTTCAGGGGCCGCTGAAAAACTGTTTTTT; CDR3 protein: CASSISGAAEKLFF
clone size: NA; J gene: TRBJ2-7; D gene: TRBD2; V gene: TRBV7-2; CDR3 length: 13; CDR3 DNA: TGTGCCAGCAGCCAGCGGGAGGGGGGGGAGCAGTACTTC; CDR3 protein: CASSQREGGEQYF
clone size: NA; J gene: TRBJ2-2; D gene: TRBD2; V gene: TRBV6-5; CDR3 length: 16; CDR3 DNA: TGTGCCAGCAGTTCTCGACTAGCAACTTTTGGCGGGGAGCTGTTTTTT; CDR3 protein: CASSSRLATFGGELFF
clone size: NA; J gene: TRBJ1-2; D gene: NA; V gene: TRBV27; CDR3 length: 11; CDR3 DNA: TGTGCCAGCTGCCCACAGGGATGCTACACCTTC; CDR3 protein: CASCPQGCYTF
clone size: NA; J gene: TRBJ1-2; D gene: TRBD1; V gene: TRBV5-1; CDR3 length: 14; CDR3 DNA: TGCGCCAGCAGCTTGGGATTGGACAGGGCGGGCTACACCTTC; CDR3 protein: CASSLGLDRAGYTF
clone size: NA; J gene: TRBJ2-2; D gene: TRBD2; V gene: TRBV7-2; CDR3 length: 18; CDR3 DNA: TGTGCCAGCAGCTTAGCGTCGGGACTAGCGGGGGGCACCGGGGAGCTGTTTTTT; CDR3 protein: CASSLASGLAGGTGELFF
clone size: NA; J gene: TRBJ2-3; D gene: TRBD2; V gene: TRBV11-2; CDR3 length: 17; CDR3 DNA: TGTGCCAGCAGCCCTTTTAGCGGGGGGGCTAGCACAGATACGCAGTATTTT; CDR3 protein: CASSPFSGGASTDTQYF
clone size: NA; J gene: TRBJ2-1; D gene: TRBD1; V gene: TRBV27; CDR3 length: 14; CDR3 DNA: TGTGCCAGCAGTTCCAACAGGGGCTACAATGAGCAGTTCTTC; CDR3 protein: CASSSNRGYNEQFF
clone size: once; J gene: TRBJ2-1; D gene: NA; V gene: TRBV9; CDR3 length: 14; CDR3 DNA: TGTGCCAGCAGCGTTGGAGGAGATGGTAATGAGCAGTTCTTC; CDR3 protein: CASSVGGDGNEQFF
clone size: NA; J gene: TRBJ1-2; D gene: NA; V gene: TRBV2; CDR3 length: 15; CDR3 DNA: TGTGCCAGCAGTGAGAGGACGGAGAGGGTATATGGCTACACCTTC; CDR3 protein: CASSERTERVYGYTF
clone size: NA; J gene: TRBJ1-6; D gene: NA; V gene: TRBV7-9; CDR3 length: 13; CDR3 DNA: TGTGCCAGCGACCAGGGGACAAATTCACCCCTCCACTTT; CDR3 protein: CASDQGTNSPLHF
clone size: once; J gene: TRBJ2-1; D gene: TRBD2; V gene: TRBV7-9; CDR3 length: 13; CDR3 DNA: TGTGCCAGCAGCGGGAGGGGCAATGGTGAGCAGTTCTTC; CDR3 protein: CASSGRGNGEQFF
clone size: NA; J gene: TRBJ1-2; D gene: TRBD1; V gene: TRBV7-2; CDR3 length: 13; CDR3 DNA: TGTGCCAGCAGCTTAGAGGGGGCGGGTGGCTACACCTTC; CDR3 protein: CASSLEGAGGYTF
clone size: NA; J gene: TRBJ2-3; D gene: TRBD2; V gene: TRBV24-1; CDR3 length: 17; CDR3 DNA: TGTGCCACCAGTGATCGAACTAGCGGGAGGGGCACAGATACGCAGTATTTT; CDR3 protein: CATSDRTSGRGTDTQYF
clone size: NA; J gene: TRBJ2-2; D gene: NA; V gene: TRBV5-1; CDR3 length: 13; CDR3 DNA: TGCGCCAGCCGGACAGAACTTACCGGGGAGCTGTTTTTT; CDR3 protein: CASRTELTGELFF
clone size: NA; J gene: TRBJ2-3; D gene: NA; V gene: TRBV9; CDR3 length: 10; CDR3 DNA: TGTGCCAGCAGCGGCGCGTCGCAGTATTTT; CDR3 protein: CASSGASQYF
clone size: NA; J gene: TRBJ1-1; D gene: NA; V gene: TRBV6-1; CDR3 length: 15; CDR3 DNA: TGTGCCAGCAGTGAAGCGGTGACACCCAACACTGAAGCTTTCTTT; CDR3 protein: CASSEAVTPNTEAFF
clone size: NA; J gene: TRBJ2-7; D gene: NA; V gene: TRBV2; CDR3 length: 13; CDR3 DNA: TGTGCCAGCACCCAGGACTTGCTCTACGAGCAGTACTTC; CDR3 protein: CASTQDLLYEQYF
clone size: NA; J gene: TRBJ1-2; D gene: NA; V gene: TRBV19; CDR3 length: 15; CDR3 DNA: TGTGCCAGTAGTATAGAGACTTTCACTAACTATGGCTACACCTTC; CDR3 protein: CASSIETFTNYGYTF
clone size: NA; J gene: TRBJ1-5; D gene: TRBD1; V gene: TRBV23-1; CDR3 length: 20; CDR3 DNA: TGCGCCAGCAGTCAATCAGGGACAGGGGGCCTTTTGGACAGCAATCAGCCCCAGCATTTT; CDR3 protein: CASSQSGTGGLLDSNQPQHF
clone size: NA; J gene: TRBJ1-4; D gene: TRBD1; V gene: TRBV7-9; CDR3 length: 15; CDR3 DNA: TGTGCCAGCAGCTCACACAGGGGATTTAATGAAAAACTGTTTTTT; CDR3 protein: CASSSHRGFNEKLFF
clone size: NA; J gene: TRBJ2-3; D gene: NA; V gene: TRBV10-3; CDR3 length: 14; CDR3 DNA: TGTGCCATCAGTGACCCCGACAGTGGTGGTACGCAGTATTTT; CDR3 protein: CAISDPDSGGTQYF
clone size: NA; J gene: TRBJ2-6; D gene: NA; V gene: TRBV7-3; CDR3 length: 13; CDR3 DNA: TGTGCCAGCAGCCCCGGGGGGGCCAACGTCCTGACTTTC; CDR3 protein: CASSPGGANVLTF
clone size: NA; J gene: TRBJ2-3; D gene: TRBD2; V gene: TRBV19; CDR3 length: 16; CDR3 DNA: TGTGCCAGTAGGACGACTAGCGGGGGTCGAGTGGATACGCAGTATTTT; CDR3 protein: CASRTTSGGRVDTQYF
clone size: NA; J gene: TRBJ2-3; D gene: TRBD2; V gene: TRBV28; CDR3 length: 14; CDR3 DNA: TGTGCCATTGCGAGCGGGGGGAACACAGATACGCAGTATTTT; CDR3 protein: CAIASGGNTDTQYF
clone size: NA; J gene: TRBJ1-6; D gene: TRBD1; V gene: TRBV2; CDR3 length: 17; CDR3 DNA: TGTGCCAGCAGTCAAAGACCCTCCGGGACAGATTCCTCACCCCTCCACTTT; CDR3 protein: CASSQRPSGTDSSPLHF
clone size: NA; J gene: TRBJ2-7; D gene: NA; V gene: TRBV30; CDR3 length: 13; CDR3 DNA: TGTGCCTGGAGTTACGGGACTCCCTACGAGCAGTACTTC; CDR3 protein: CAWSYGTPYEQYF
clone size: NA; J gene: TRBJ1-1; D gene: NA; V gene: TRBV19; CDR3 length: 11; CDR3 DNA: TGTGCCAGTAGTATCTTAACTGAAGCTTTCTTT; CDR3 protein: CASSILTEAFF
clone size: NA; J gene: TRBJ1-1; D gene: NA; V gene: TRBV11-3; CDR3 length: 13; CDR3 DNA: TGTGCCAGCAGCGCGGAAGTGAACACTGAAGCTTTCTTT; CDR3 protein: CASSAEVNTEAFF
clone size: NA; J gene: TRBJ2-3; D gene: TRBD1; V gene: TRBV7-3; CDR3 length: 15; CDR3 DNA: TGTGCCAGCAGCTCACAGGGGGCGTCCACAGATACGCAGTATTTT; CDR3 protein: CASSSQGASTDTQYF
clone size: NA; J gene: TRBJ2-4; D gene: NA; V gene: TRBV19; CDR3 length: 17; CDR3 DNA: TGTGCCAGTAGTATAACCGCAGCCGGGAGAACCTTAAACATTCAGTACTTC; CDR3 protein: CASSITAAGRTLNIQYF
clone size: NA; J gene: TRBJ1-4; D gene: TRBD1; V gene: TRBV7-9; CDR3 length: 14; CDR3 DNA: TGTGCCAGCAGCCCCTCAGGGGGTATGAAAAAACTGTTTTTT; CDR3 protein: CASSPSGGMKKLFF
clone size: once; J gene: TRBJ1-2; D gene: TRBD1; V gene: TRBV5-4; CDR3 length: 15; CDR3 DNA: TGTGCCAGCAGCTTGGACGGATGGACAGGCTATGGCTACACCTTC; CDR3 protein: CASSLDGWTGYGYTF
clone size: once; J gene: TRBJ1-4; D gene: TRBD1; V gene: TRBV6-5; CDR3 length: 15; CDR3 DNA: TGTGCCAGCACGGCCGGGGACAGCTTTAATGAAAAACTGTTTTTT; CDR3 protein: CASTAGDSFNEKLFF
clone size: NA; J gene: TRBJ2-7; D gene: TRBD2; V gene: TRBV19; CDR3 length: 16; CDR3 DNA: TGTGCCAGCAGGGAAGGACTAGCGGGAGCAGGCCACGAGCAGTACTTC; CDR3 protein: CASREGLAGAGHEQYF
clone size: NA; J gene: TRBJ2-7; D gene: TRBD1; V gene: TRBV27; CDR3 length: 13; CDR3 DNA: TGTGCCAGCAACCAACAGGGGGCCTACGAGCAGTACTTC; CDR3 protein: CASNQQGAYEQYF
clone size: NA; J gene: TRBJ2-3; D gene: NA; V gene: TRBV3-1/TRBV3-2; CDR3 length: 15; CDR3 DNA: TGTGCCAGCAGCCCCGGACCGGGGGGCAAGGATACGCAGTATTTT; CDR3 protein: CASSPGPGGKDTQYF
clone size: NA; J gene: TRBJ1-5; D gene: TRBD1; V gene: TRBV28; CDR3 length: 19; CDR3 DNA: TGTGCCAGCAGTTCCCATTTTCGTGGGGACAGGGGCCCCCCGGGGGCCCAGCATTTT; CDR3 protein: CASSSHFRGDRGPPGAQHF
clone size: NA; J gene: TRBJ2-1; D gene: TRBD2; V gene: TRBV15; CDR3 length: 16; CDR3 DNA: TGTGCCACCAGCAGAGATTCGGCGGGAGGGGACAATGAGCAGTTCTTC; CDR3 protein: CATSRDSAGGDNEQFF
clone size: NA; J gene: TRBJ2-7; D gene: NA; V gene: TRBV18; CDR3 length: 16; CDR3 DNA: TGTGCCAGCTCACCACTCGAGGCAAATCCCTGGGTCGAGCAGTACTTC; CDR3 protein: CASSPLEANPWVEQYF
clone size: NA; J gene: TRBJ2-7; D gene: TRBD2; V gene: TRBV7-9; CDR3 length: 15; CDR3 DNA: TGTGCCAGCAGCGGCCGGTGGGGACTAGCAGGGGAGCAGTACTTC; CDR3 protein: CASSGRWGLAGEQYF